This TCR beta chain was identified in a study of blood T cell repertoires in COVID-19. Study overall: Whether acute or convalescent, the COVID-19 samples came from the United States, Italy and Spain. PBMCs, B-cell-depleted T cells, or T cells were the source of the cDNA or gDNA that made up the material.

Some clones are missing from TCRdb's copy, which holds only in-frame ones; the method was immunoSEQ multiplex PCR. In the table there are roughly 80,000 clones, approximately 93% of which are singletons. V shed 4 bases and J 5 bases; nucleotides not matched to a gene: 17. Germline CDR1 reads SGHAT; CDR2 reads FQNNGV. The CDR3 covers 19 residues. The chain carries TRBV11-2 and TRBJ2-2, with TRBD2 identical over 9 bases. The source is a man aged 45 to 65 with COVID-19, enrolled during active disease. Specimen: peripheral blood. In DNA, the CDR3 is TGTGCCAGCAGCTCTTACTCGGCGGCGGGAGGGCTTAGGACCGGGGAGCTGTTTTTT. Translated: CASSSYSAAGGLRTGELFF.